The 17 T cell receptor beta chains presented below share a single source sample, sequenced in a study of T cell repertoires in cytomegalovirus infection. TCRdb reprocessed the reads with MiXCR, giving one entry per CDR3 protein. The sample carries a few hundred thousand distinct CDR3 sequences, over 7.5% recorded once. Sequenced: PBMCs. These receptors came from a human donor in good health (CMV status not recorded). Some clones in this sample may be carry-over from other donors' samples.

This clonotype was detected ten times or more. This chain links TRBV7-2 with TRBJ2-7; TRBD2 aligns across 7 bases. The junction had 9 bases not matched to a gene; V was cut back by 0 bases and J by 1 base. The CDR3 is made up of 17 amino acids. The germline CDR1 and CDR2 sequences are SGHTA and FQGNSA. The CDR3 loop reads CASSLATVSGRSYEQYF. CDR3 coding DNA: TGTGCCAGCAGCTTAGCGACAGTTAGCGGGCGTTCCTACGAGCAGTACTTC.

The chain couples TRBV19 to TRBJ2-5; 8 positions agree with TRBD2. V trimming: 0 bases; J trimming: 0 bases; junction bases outside the gene matches: 6. The CDR3 sequence is 17 residues long. CDR1 is LNHDA and CDR2 is SQIVND in the germline V gene (reference sequence). CDR3 region: CASSIEQSGGYQETQYF. CDR3 coding DNA: TGTGCCAGTAGTATAGAACAGAGCGGGGGATACCAAGAGACCCAGTACTTC.

This clonotype has a count of ten or more. V gene TRBV20-1 combines with J gene TRBJ2-3; D perhaps matches TRBD1 (7 bases). Deletions cut 5 bases from V and 1 base from J, with 22 bases between. Germline V CDR1 and CDR2: DFQATT, SNEGSKA (reference sequence). The CDR3 runs 17 residues. Written as DNA, the CDR3 is TGCAGTGCTGCTACCTCAAACAGGGGACTTGGCACAGATACGCAGTATTTT. Encoded protein: CSAATSNRGLGTDTQYF.

In this sample, this clonotype turned up a few times. V and J are TRBV18 and TRBJ2-6, with D hard to call. The V end was cut by 6 bases, the J end by 3 bases, with 18 bases between. Germline V gives CDR1 KGHSH, CDR2 LQKENI. The CDR3 is 17 amino acids. This CDR3 is CASSQTGPVGGANVLTF. The CDR3 DNA reads TGTGCCAGCTCCCAAACCGGCCCGGTAGGTGGGGCCAACGTCCTGACTTTC.

This clonotype has at least ten counts. In nucleotides, the CDR3 is TGCGCCAGCAGCCGGCGGACTAGCGGGGGGGCCGGGTACGAGCAGTACTTC. Its translation is CASSRRTSGGAGYEQYF. The chain links TRBV4-1 to TRBJ2-7; 15 bases are a match to TRBD2. The CDR3 length is 17 residues. The V and J ends lost 4 bases and 4 bases, in that order; junction bases with no gene match: 8. Germline V gene sequence: CDR1 MGHRA, CDR2 YSYEKL.

The CDR3 DNA is TGCGCCAGCAGTAGCCCTAACTACAATGAGCAGTTCTTC. Residues: CASSSPNYNEQFF. V usage is TRBV10-1 and J usage is TRBJ2-1; D is undetermined. CDR1 and CDR2 (germline): WNHNN, SYGVQD (reference sequence). V lost 5 bases and J lost 3, with 8 bases in between. This CDR3 has 13 residues.

The V and J genes are TRBV7-3 and TRBJ2-1; a possible D gene is TRBD2 (5 bases). V was pared by 2 bases and J by 0 bases, with 11 bases between. CDR1 and CDR2 (germline): SGHTA, FQGTGA. The length of the CDR3 is 16 residues. The CDR3 loop reads CASSLFSGSSYNEQFF. CDR3 DNA sequence: TGTGCCAGCAGCTTATTCAGCGGAAGCTCCTACAATGAGCAGTTCTTC.

Points on this clonotype: This may be a read error: a much more frequent sequence differs by one nucleotide. Here the CDR3 omits its conserved ending phenylalanine or tryptophan, so a read error is the likely source. The rearrangement joins TRBV7-3 to TRBJ1-4; 9 bases agree with TRBD1. The CDR3 is 14 residues long. CDR1 is SGHTA, CDR2 FQGTGA, per germline. V lost 6 bases, J lost 1 base, and 0 bases stayed unmatched. CDR3 sequence reads: CASRDRGTNEKLFL. The CDR3 DNA follows: TGTGCCAGCAGGGACAGGGGAACTAATGAAAAACTGTTTCTT.

This clonotype turned up a few times. The CDR3 region has the DNA TGTGCCTGGAGTGGTCCCGGGGAGCTGTTTTTT. It codes for CAWSGPGELFF. The V and J genes are TRBV30 and TRBJ2-2; no definite D call. This CDR3 is 11 amino acids long. V was trimmed by 1 base and J by 6 bases, leaving 3 bases between them. CDR1 and CDR2 from the germline V gene are GTSNPN and SVGIG (reference sequence).

The chain has TRBV5-1 and TRBJ1-1; tentatively, D is TRBD1 (5 bases). This CDR3 comprises 15 residues. Germline assignment: CDR1 SGHRS and CDR2 YFSETQ. Trimming stripped 2 bases from V and 1 base from J, with 12 bases between. CDR3 nucleotides: TGCGCCAGCAGCTTCGAGGGGATGAGGAACACTGAAGCTTTCTTT. As protein: CASSFEGMRNTEAFF.

This clonotype was picked up many times. The chain combines TRBV11-2 with TRBJ2-3, with D possibly being TRBD1 or TRBD2 (5 bases each). The V end lost 0 bases, the J end lost 5 bases, and 12 bases lay between the germline ends. The germline V gene encodes CDR1 SGHAT and CDR2 FQNNGV. This CDR3 is 15 amino acids long. The DNA of the CDR3 is TGTGCCAGCAGCTTAGAACTCCTGAGGGGAGATACGCAGTATTTT. It encodes CASSLELLRGDTQYF.

This clonotype was seen a few times. This chain joins TRBV7-2 and TRBJ2-3; possible D gene TRBD2, 7 bases. The germline gives CDR1 SGHTA, CDR2 FQGNSA. The CDR3 covers 15 residues. V dropped 3 bases and J dropped 6 bases, with 16 bases sitting between them. Written as DNA, the CDR3 is TGTGCCAGCAGCTTGATGAGGGGGGGCTTGGATACGCAGTATTTT. It yields the protein CASSLMRGGLDTQYF.

The rearrangement uses TRBV7-2 and TRBJ1-5; no clear D. This CDR3 is 14 amino acids long. Germline V gives CDR1 SGHTA, CDR2 FQGNSA. With 5 bases removed from V and 4 bases from J, the gap between germline ends came to 12 bases. The chain's CDR3 is CASSPARVNQPQHF. CDR3 nucleotides: TGTGCCAGCAGCCCGGCACGGGTAAATCAGCCCCAGCATTTT.

Only a few counts were recorded for this clonotype. The chain couples TRBV28 to TRBJ1-5, with D possibly TRBD1 on 6 matching bases. V lost 4 bases to trimming and J lost 5 bases, with 15 bases between them. The CDR3 sequence is 15 residues long. Germline CDR1 is MDHEN and CDR2 is SYDVKM. The CDR3 here is CASSSGRQAYQPQHF. CDR3 nucleotide sequence: TGTGCCAGCAGTTCGGGTAGACAGGCTTATCAGCCCCAGCATTTT.

The V and J genes are TRBV10-1 and TRBJ2-1; 9 bases map to TRBD2. With V trimmed by 4 bases and J by 2 bases, 3 bases remained unmatched. Germline V gives CDR1 WNHNN, CDR2 SYGVQD (reference sequence). The CDR3 covers 15 residues. This CDR3 reads CASSGAGGAYNEQFF. The DNA for the CDR3 is TGCGCCAGCAGTGGGGCGGGAGGGGCCTACAATGAGCAGTTCTTC.

This rearrangement joins TRBV2 to TRBJ2-7, with 15 bases lining up with TRBD2. The V and J ends lost 5 bases and 5 bases, in that order; junction bases with no gene match: 10. Germline values: CDR1 SNHLY, CDR2 FYNNEI. CDR3 length: 17 residues. Written as DNA, the CDR3 is TGTGCCAGCAGTAATGAGGGACTAGCGGGAGGTTCAAACGAGCAGTACTTC. This encodes CASSNEGLAGGSNEQYF.

This clonotype was counted a few times. The chain is built from TRBV7-9 and TRBJ2-2; 11 nucleotides line up with TRBD1. The V gene's germline CDR1 is SEHNR and CDR2 FQNEAQ (reference sequence). This CDR3 has 16 amino acids. V dropped 2 bases and J dropped 6; count of bases not matched to a gene: 5. This chain's CDR3 is CASSLPGQGAAGELFF. The CDR3 bases are TGTGCCAGCAGCTTACCTGGACAGGGGGCGGCCGGGGAGCTGTTTTTT.